Below are 25 T cell receptor beta chains sequenced from a single sample in a study of metastatic and nonmetastatic thyroid tumors. Using MiXCR, TCRdb reanalyzed the PCR reads. The table has roughly 46,000 clones, roughly a quarter seen once. Among the patients, none had received any treatment before thyroid surgery. Sequenced sample: blood. The receptors were sampled from a male donor with papillary thyroid cancer or a benign thyroid nodule (not recorded which). Some clones in this sample may be carry-over from other donors' samples.

This clone was found many times. The gene calls are TRBV5-1 and TRBJ1-3; no firm D call. Germline V gives CDR1 SGHRS, CDR2 YFSETQ. With 4 bases removed from V and 0 bases from J, the gap between germline ends came to 14 bases. The CDR3 runs to 16 residues. Here the CDR3 DNA reads TGCGCCAGCAGCGCCGACGGACTCGCCTCTGGAAACACCATATATTTT. It specifies CASSADGLASGNTIYF.

The chain uses TRBV10-2 and TRBJ2-3; 10 nucleotides align to TRBD2. Germline lookup yields CDR1 WSHSY and CDR2 SAAADI. J lost 4 bases, V lost 4 bases, and 5 bases had no gene match. The CDR3 covers 15 residues. The CDR3 sequence is CASSVLAGVPDTQYF. CDR3 DNA sequence: TGCGCCAGCAGTGTTCTAGCGGGAGTGCCAGATACGCAGTATTTT.

The chain joins TRBV30 to TRBJ2-7; no clear D. Germline CDR1 is GTSNPN and CDR2 is SVGIG (reference sequence). V was pared by 3 bases and J by 7 bases, with 7 bases between. This CDR3 is built from 10 residues. The CDR3 is CAWSKGEQYF. Here the CDR3 DNA reads TGTGCCTGGAGCAAGGGTGAGCAGTACTTC.

The gene calls are TRBV2 and TRBJ2-7, with D perhaps TRBD1 (6 bases). Deletions cut 6 bases from V and 3 bases from J, with 12 bases between. There are 13 residues in the CDR3. Germline CDR1 and CDR2: SNHLY and FYNNEI. The CDR3 DNA reads as TGTGCCAGCAGCGAGAAACAGGGCTACGAGCAGTACTTC. Translated, it gives CASSEKQGYEQYF.

This clone was detected ten times or more. CDR3 protein: CASSLGFATAYNEQFF. The CDR3 DNA follows: TGCGCCAGCAGCTTGGGATTCGCGACTGCCTACAATGAGCAGTTCTTC. The chain employs TRBV5-1 and TRBJ2-1; D not resolved. Trimming stripped 0 bases from V and 2 bases from J, with 12 bases between. CDR1 and CDR2 from the germline V gene are SGHRS and YFSETQ. This CDR3 comprises 16 residues.

Here the CDR3 DNA reads TGTGCCAGCAGTCCACCCAGGGGTGACGAGCAGTACTTC. It specifies CASSPPRGDEQYF. The chain links TRBV7-2 to TRBJ2-7; D might be TRBD1 (6 bases). Germline loops: CDR1 SGHTA, CDR2 FQGNSA. Between the trimmed V and J ends, which lost 6 bases and 5 bases, there was a span of 14 bases. The CDR3 has 13 residues.

The sample holds many counts of this clone. The genes are TRBV19 and TRBJ1-5; 7 bases agree with TRBD1. Trimming cost V 7 bases and J 0 bases; bases outside gene matches: 9. This CDR3 is 16 amino acids long. Germline CDR1 and CDR2: LNHDA and SQIVND (reference sequence). CDR3 region: CASTPATGSSNQPQHF. In nucleotides, the CDR3 is TGTGCCAGTACTCCCGCGACAGGGTCTAGCAATCAGCCCCAGCATTTT.

This clone has more than one count but fewer than ten. CDR3 nucleotide sequence: TGTGCCAGCAGTTTAGCCAGGGGGATATACGAGCAGTACTTC. Translating gives CASSLARGIYEQYF. The chain couples TRBV12-3 or TRBV12-4 to TRBJ2-7; the match to TRBD1 covers 7 bases. This CDR3 is built from 14 residues. V shed 0 bases and J 4 bases; nucleotides not matched to a gene: 3.

This clone came up many times. The CDR3 DNA reads as TGTGCCAGCAGCTTGGATGCAGGGGCGACCTACAATGAGCAGTTCTTC. Translated: CASSLDAGATYNEQFF. The V and J genes are TRBV5-6 and TRBJ2-1; D possibly corresponds to TRBD1 (6 bases). The CDR3 extends over 16 amino acids. In germline, CDR1 is SGHDT, CDR2 YYEEEE. Trimming shortened V by 0 bases and J by 2 bases, and 12 bases separated the two germline ends.

This chain's CDR3 is CSARDGNTYEQYF. As DNA, the CDR3 is TGCAGTGCTAGAGATGGGAATACCTACGAGCAGTACTTC. The chain employs TRBV20-1 and TRBJ2-7; D call uncertain. This CDR3 comprises 13 residues. Looked up from germline, CDR1 is DFQATT and CDR2 is SNEGSKA (reference sequence). Trimming shortened V by 0 bases and J by 2 bases, and 8 bases separated the two germline ends.

A few counts support this clone. V gene TRBV20-1 combines with J gene TRBJ2-1; 14 positions agree with TRBD2. V gave up 2 bases and J gave up 7 bases; unmatched junction bases: 7. CDR3 length: 16 amino acids. Germline V gene data show CDR1 as DFQATT and CDR2 as SNEGSKA (reference sequence). The CDR3 protein is CSARLGGLAGVNEQFF. CDR3 coding DNA: TGCAGTGCTAGATTGGGGGGACTAGCGGGAGTTAATGAGCAGTTCTTC.

This clone was observed many times. This chain uses TRBV24-1 with TRBJ2-3, with unresolved D. CDR3 length: 12 residues. Germline values: CDR1 KGHDR, CDR2 SFDVKD. V was shortened by 5 bases and J by 4 bases, with 6 bases between the two germline ends. CDR3 sequence (DNA): TGTGCCACCAGTGTTGAGCCAGATACGCAGTATTTT. This encodes CATSVEPDTQYF.

The chain combines TRBV5-1 with TRBJ1-1; D is uncertain. The CDR3 is made up of 14 amino acids. CDR1 and CDR2 from the germline V gene are SGHRS and YFSETQ. Trimming took off 0 bases at V and 4 bases at J, with 10 bases between the two ends. The CDR3 region has the DNA TGCGCCAGCAGCTTGGGGCAGGCCAGCACTGAAGCTTTCTTT. Translating gives CASSLGQASTEAFF.

The chain recombines TRBV20-1 with TRBJ2-6; 9 nucleotides agree with TRBD1. Germline V lookup: CDR1 DFQATT, CDR2 SNEGSKA (reference sequence). V lost 5 bases, J lost 2 bases, and 7 bases stayed unmatched. CDR3 length: 16 residues. CDR3 protein: CSAGGTGMAGANVLTF. As DNA, the CDR3 is TGCAGTGCTGGGGGGACAGGGATGGCTGGGGCCAACGTCCTGACTTTC.

This clone was observed many times. The chain joins TRBV28 to TRBJ1-2; D is unclear. The CDR3 covers 13 residues. From germline, CDR1 is MDHEN and CDR2 SYDVKM. V lost 4 bases to trimming and J lost 5 bases, with 11 bases between them. CDR3 sequence (DNA): TGTGCCAGCAGTTCCGGGCAGGTATATGGCTACACCTTC. Translating gives CASSSGQVYGYTF.

This clone was counted ten times or more. This chain joins TRBV6-5 and TRBJ2-7; D not certain. The germline V gene has CDR1 MNHEY and CDR2 SVGAGI. With 2 bases removed from V and 5 bases from J, the gap between germline ends came to 16 bases. This CDR3 spans 15 amino acids. CDR3 nucleotides: TGTGCCAGCAGTTACACGTCTGGGGTCGACGACGAGCAGTACTTC. Its translation is CASSYTSGVDDEQYF.

The V gene is TRBV28, the J gene TRBJ1-2; a weak D match, TRBD1 (5 bases). The CDR3 extends over 17 amino acids. The germline V gene encodes CDR1 MDHEN and CDR2 SYDVKM. Trimming removed 5 bases at V and 8 bases at J, with 27 bases between. CDR3 DNA sequence: TGTGCCAGCAGTCGATTTGGGGCGACTGAAACGAGGTTGGGCTACACCTTC. As protein: CASSRFGATETRLGYTF.

This clone showed up just a few times. This sequence joins TRBV6-2 or TRBV6-3 and TRBJ2-7, with D unresolved. V lost 2 bases to trimming and J lost 3 bases, with 8 bases between them. There are 13 residues in the CDR3. The V gene's germline CDR1 is MNHEY and CDR2 SVGEGT. The CDR3 coding sequence is TGTGCCAGCAGTTACGGGGTGGGCTACGAGCAGTACTTC. Amino acids: CASSYGVGYEQYF.

A remark on this clone: The identical CDR3 is also encoded by other nucleotide sequences in the sample. The chain employs TRBV3-1 and TRBJ2-7; 12 bases are shared with TRBD2. The V gene's germline CDR1 is LGHDT and CDR2 YNNKEL (reference sequence). The CDR3 is made up of 16 amino acids. With V trimmed by 4 bases and J by 0 bases, 4 bases remained unmatched. The DNA for the CDR3 is TGTGCCAGCAGCCTACGGACTAGCGGGGCCTCCTACGAGCAGTACTTC. Its translation is CASSLRTSGASYEQYF.

In its sample, this clone was seen a few times. This could be a read error, since a much larger clone is one nucleotide away. CDR3 DNA: TGCAGTGTTAGGGAGGCTTACGATCAGTACTTC. This gives the protein CSVREAYDQYF. The rearrangement links TRBV20-1 to TRBJ2-7; maybe TRBD2 (6 bases). The CDR3 is 11 amino acids. The germline V gene has CDR1 DFQATT and CDR2 SNEGSKA (reference sequence).

Only a few counts were recorded for this clone. Possible read error: a much larger clone is one base away. Other DNA sequences in the sample encode the same CDR3. This chain uses TRBV29-1 with TRBJ2-1; 7 nucleotides match TRBD2. The CDR3 is made up of 14 amino acids. Germline CDR1 and CDR2: SQVTM and ANQGSEA. The V segment lost 6 bases and the J segment 1 base; nucleotides outside the gene matches: 6. Written as DNA, the CDR3 is TGCAGCGTCGAACTAGCGACATCCTACAATGAGCAGTTCTTC. This gives the protein CSVELATSYNEQFF.

This sequence joins TRBV28 and TRBJ2-2; tentatively, D is TRBD1 (6 bases). Per germline, CDR1 MDHEN and CDR2 SYDVKM. V was pared by 4 bases and J by 2 bases, with 14 bases between. The CDR3 runs 16 residues. The CDR3 DNA sequence: TGTGCCAGCAGTTCTCCAGGGGCGAAAAACACCGGGGAGCTGTTTTTT. Residues: CASSSPGAKNTGELFF.

A word on this clone: No conserved phenylalanine or tryptophan ends this CDR3, so it is likely a read error. The rearrangement links TRBV19 to TRBJ2-1; TRBD2 matches at 11 bases. CDR1 and CDR2 (germline): LNHDA, SQIVND (reference sequence). CDR3 length: 17 residues. The V and J ends lost 3 bases and 7 bases, in that order; junction bases with no gene match: 11. The CDR3 region is CASSISASGRSLNEQFL. The CDR3 DNA sequence: TGTGCCAGTAGTATTTCGGCTAGCGGGAGGAGCTTAAATGAGCAGTTCCTC.

The chain carries TRBV30 and TRBJ1-1; a possible D gene is TRBD1 (5 bases). V lost 5 bases to trimming and J lost 5 bases, with 12 bases between them. This CDR3 region has 12 residues. Germline-derived CDR1 and CDR2 are GTSNPN and SVGIG (reference sequence). The CDR3 loop reads CAWDQGGTEAFF. For the CDR3, the DNA is TGTGCCTGGGATCAGGGAGGGACTGAAGCTTTCTTT.

This clone was found a few times. The chain couples TRBV6-1 to TRBJ2-3; 7 bases line up with TRBD2. CDR1 is MNHNS and CDR2 is SASEGT in the germline V gene. J lost 0 bases, V lost 8 bases, and 8 bases had no gene match. The CDR3 is 15 amino acids. The CDR3: CASSMGGVSTDTQYF. For the CDR3, the DNA is TGTGCCAGCTCAATGGGAGGGGTCAGCACAGATACGCAGTATTTT.